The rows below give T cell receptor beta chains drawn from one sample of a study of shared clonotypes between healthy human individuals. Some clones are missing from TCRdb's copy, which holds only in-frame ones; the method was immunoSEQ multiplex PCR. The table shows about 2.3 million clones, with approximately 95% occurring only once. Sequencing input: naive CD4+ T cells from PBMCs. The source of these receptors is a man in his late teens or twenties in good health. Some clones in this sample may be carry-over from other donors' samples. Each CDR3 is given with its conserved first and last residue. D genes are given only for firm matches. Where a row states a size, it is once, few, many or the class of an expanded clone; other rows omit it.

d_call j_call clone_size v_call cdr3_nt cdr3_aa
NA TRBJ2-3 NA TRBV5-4 TGTGCCAGCAGCTTTCTCCTTAGCACAGATACGCAGTATTTT CASSFLLSTDTQYF
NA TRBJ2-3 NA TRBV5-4 TGTGCCAGCAGCTTGGCCCAAGTAGCATCGGTGGTGCATACGCAGTATTTT CASSLAQVASVVHTQYF
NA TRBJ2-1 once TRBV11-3 TGTGCCAGCAAAGGGCCAGGGGAGCAGTTCTTC CASKGPGEQFF
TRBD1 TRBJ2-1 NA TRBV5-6 TGTGCCAGCAGCTTGGGGGGACAGGGAAACAATGAGCAGTTCTTC CASSLGGQGNNEQFF
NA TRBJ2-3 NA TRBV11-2 TGTGCCAGCAGCCCCCCGGGGACAGATACGCAGTATTTT CASSPPGTDTQYF
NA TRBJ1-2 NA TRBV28 TGTGCCAGCAGTTTATCCCACTCAGAGTATGGCTACACCTTC CASSLSHSEYGYTF
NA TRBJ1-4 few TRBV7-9 TGTGCCAGCAGCCTGAACCCTTGGAGGAGTGAAAAACTGTTTTTT CASSLNPWRSEKLFF
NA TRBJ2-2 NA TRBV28 TGTGCCAGCAGTCCCCGACTAACCGTTGGTACCGGGGAGCTGTTTTTT CASSPRLTVGTGELFF
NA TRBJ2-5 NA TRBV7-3 TGTGCCAGCAGCTTAACTAGTCAAGGGACCCAGTACTTC CASSLTSQGTQYF
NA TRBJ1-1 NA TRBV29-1 TGCAGCGTTTGGCAGGCCGGAACTGAAGCTTTCTTT CSVWQAGTEAFF
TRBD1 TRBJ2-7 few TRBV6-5 TGTGCCAGCAGCCGGACAGGGTATTCCTACGAGCAGTACTTC CASSRTGYSYEQYF
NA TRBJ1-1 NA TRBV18 TGTGCCAGCTCACCAAATCAGAACACTGAAGCTTTCTTT CASSPNQNTEAFF
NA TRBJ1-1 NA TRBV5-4 TGTGCCAGCAGTTCGAAACCACAGATCAACACTGAAGCTTTCTTT CASSSKPQINTEAFF
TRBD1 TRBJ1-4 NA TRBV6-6 TGTGCCAGCAGTCGCCCTCCGGGACAGAATAATGAAAAACTGTTTTTT CASSRPPGQNNEKLFF
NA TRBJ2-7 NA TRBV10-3 TGTGCCATCAGTGAAGGGCAATACGAGCAGTACTTC CAISEGQYEQYF
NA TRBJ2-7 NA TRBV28 TGTGCCAGCAGTAGAGGTGGGCAGGGGTCCTACGAGCAGTACTTC CASSRGGQGSYEQYF
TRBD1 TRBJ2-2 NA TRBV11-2 TGTGCCAGCAGCCCGTACAGGACAGGCGAAAACACCGGGGAGCTGTTTTTT CASSPYRTGENTGELFF
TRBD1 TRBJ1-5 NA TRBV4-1 TGCGCCAGCAGCCCTTCGGACAGGACCCATCAGCCCCAGCATTTT CASSPSDRTHQPQHF
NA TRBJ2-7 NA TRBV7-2 TGTGCCAGCAGCTTAGGGGGGGTAGGGCCCTACGAGCAGTACTTC CASSLGGVGPYEQYF
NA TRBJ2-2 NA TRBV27 TGTGCCAGCACCTCCTTGGGGCAGGGGAACACCGGGGAGCTGTTTTTT CASTSLGQGNTGELFF
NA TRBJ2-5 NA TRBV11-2 TGTGCCAGCAGCTTAGATGGAGGGCGAGAGACCCAGTACTTC CASSLDGGRETQYF
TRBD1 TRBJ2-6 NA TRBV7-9 TGTGCCAGCAGCCTAGGTTGGGGGACAGTTAGCTCTGGGGCCAACGTCCTGACTTTC CASSLGWGTVSSGANVLTF
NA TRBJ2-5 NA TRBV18 TGTGCCAGCTCAGTATCAGCGTCAGAGACCCAGTACTTC CASSVSASETQYF
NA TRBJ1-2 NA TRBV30 TGTGCCTGGGGAAGGGACGGACCTAACTATGGCTACACCTTC CAWGRDGPNYGYTF
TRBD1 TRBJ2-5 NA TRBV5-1 TGCGCCAGCAGCGGACAGGGGCCCCAAGAGACCCAGTACTTC CASSGQGPQETQYF
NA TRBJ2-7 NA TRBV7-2 TGTGCCAGCAGCCCCGAACGGAGGGGCGAGCAGTACTTC CASSPERRGEQYF
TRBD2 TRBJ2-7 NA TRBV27 TGTGCCAGCAGGGGTAGCGGGAGTCTCGACGAGCAGTACTTC CASRGSGSLDEQYF
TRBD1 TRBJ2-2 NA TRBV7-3 TGTGCCAGCAGCTTAGGTCCAGGGGGGAACACCGGGGAGCTGTTTTTT CASSLGPGGNTGELFF
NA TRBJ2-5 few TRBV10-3 TGTGCCATCAGTGAGGGAGAGACCCAGTACTTC CAISEGETQYF
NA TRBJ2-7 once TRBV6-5 TGTGCCAGCAGTTACGGGGCACCCGATACCTACGAGCAGTACTTC CASSYGAPDTYEQYF
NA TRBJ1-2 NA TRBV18 TGTGCCAGCTCACCCCCCGGGGCGGACTATGGCTACACCTTC CASSPPGADYGYTF
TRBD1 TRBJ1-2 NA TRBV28 TGTGCCAGCAGTTTAGGGGACGGGACAGTAATCGGTGGCTACACCTTC CASSLGDGTVIGGYTF
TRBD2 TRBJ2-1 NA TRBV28 TGTGCCAGCAGTTTATTCCGGCTAGCGGGAGCCAATGAGCAGTTCTTC CASSLFRLAGANEQFF
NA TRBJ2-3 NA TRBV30 TGTGCCTGGAGTCATGGCGGGACCTTCACAGATACGCAGTATTTT CAWSHGGTFTDTQYF
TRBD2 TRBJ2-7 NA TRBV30 TGTGCCGTACACGGGACTAGCGGGCCCTGGGAGCAGTACTTC CAVHGTSGPWEQYF
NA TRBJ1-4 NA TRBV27 TGTGCCAGCCGTGTCAGGGGTGGCACTAATGAAAAACTGTTTTTT CASRVRGGTNEKLFF
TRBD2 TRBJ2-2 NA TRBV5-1 TGCGCCAGCAGCTTGGGGGTAGCGGGAGAGACCGGGGAGCTGTTTTTT CASSLGVAGETGELFF
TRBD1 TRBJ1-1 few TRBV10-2 TGCGCCAGCAGTGGGCCGGGACAGGGTGACACTGAAGCTTTCTTT CASSGPGQGDTEAFF
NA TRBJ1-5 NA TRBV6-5 TGTGCCAGCTCTATCGGGGTCGATCAGCCCCAGCATTTT CASSIGVDQPQHF
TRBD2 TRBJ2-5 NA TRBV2 TGTGCCAGCAGTGCCCCTAGCGGCCAAGAGACCCAGTACTTC CASSAPSGQETQYF
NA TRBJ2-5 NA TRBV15 TGTGCCACCAGCAGAGGCGGGCCACAAGAGACCCAGTACTTC CATSRGGPQETQYF
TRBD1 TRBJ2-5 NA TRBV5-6 TGTGCCAGCAGCTTATTCTTGGGGGGACAGGGACAAGAGACCCAGTACTTC CASSLFLGGQGQETQYF
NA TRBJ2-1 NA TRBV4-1 TGCGCCAGCAGCCAAGTAATTTCCAGGGACCGTCGGGACAATGAGCAGTTCTTC CASSQVISRDRRDNEQFF
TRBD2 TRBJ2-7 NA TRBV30 TGTGCCTGGGGCGGACGACGTGGACTAGCGGGAGGATCCTACGAGCAGTACTTC CAWGGRRGLAGGSYEQYF
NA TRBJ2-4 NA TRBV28 TGTGCCAGCAGTTTATCCGTGGCGAGATCTGCCAAAAACATTCAGTACTTC CASSLSVARSAKNIQYF
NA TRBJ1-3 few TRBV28 TGTGCCAGCAGATCAGGTAGCTCTGGAAACACCATATATTTT CASRSGSSGNTIYF
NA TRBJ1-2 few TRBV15 TGTGCCACCAAGTCGAGAGATCACTATGGCTACACCTTC CATKSRDHYGYTF
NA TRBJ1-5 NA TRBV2 TGTGCCAGCAGCAATGGACGGGGATCTCAGCCCCAGCATTTT CASSNGRGSQPQHF
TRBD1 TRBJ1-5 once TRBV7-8 TGTGCCAGCAGTTCATCCGGGACAGCTAATCAGCCCCAGCATTTT CASSSSGTANQPQHF
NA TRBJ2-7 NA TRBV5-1 TGCGCCAGCAGCTTGGTAATGCATGGACAGTCCTACGAGCAGTACTTC CASSLVMHGQSYEQYF
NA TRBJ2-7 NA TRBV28 TGTGCCAGCAGTTTCGGCCGCCGGGGATTGGGGGAGCAGTACTTC CASSFGRRGLGEQYF
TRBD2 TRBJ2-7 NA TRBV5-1 TGCGCCAGCAGCTGGGAAGCGGGGCCCTACGAGCAGTACTTC CASSWEAGPYEQYF
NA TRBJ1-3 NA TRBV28 TGTGCCAGCAGTCCACAAACAAGACAGTACTCTGGAAACACCATATATTTT CASSPQTRQYSGNTIYF
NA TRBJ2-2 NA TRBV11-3 TGTGCCAGCAGCTTAATAAGGGGGTCCGGGGAGCTGTTTTTT CASSLIRGSGELFF
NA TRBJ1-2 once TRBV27 TGTGCCAGCAGTTACCAGGGCAGAAACTATGGCTACACCTTC CASSYQGRNYGYTF
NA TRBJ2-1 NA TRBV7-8 TGTGCCAGCACCCTCGGCTCCTACAATGAGCAGTTCTTC CASTLGSYNEQFF
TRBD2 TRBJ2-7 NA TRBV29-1 TGCAGCGTGGCCGGGAGGTTCGTAGGGTACGAGCAGTACTTC CSVAGRFVGYEQYF
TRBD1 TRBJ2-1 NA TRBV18 TGTGCCAGCTCACCACAGACAGGGGGCGGAGCGGAGCAGTTCTTC CASSPQTGGGAEQFF
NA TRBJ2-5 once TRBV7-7 TGTGCCAGCAGCCCGGTTGGTTCCCAAGAGACCCAGTACTTC CASSPVGSQETQYF